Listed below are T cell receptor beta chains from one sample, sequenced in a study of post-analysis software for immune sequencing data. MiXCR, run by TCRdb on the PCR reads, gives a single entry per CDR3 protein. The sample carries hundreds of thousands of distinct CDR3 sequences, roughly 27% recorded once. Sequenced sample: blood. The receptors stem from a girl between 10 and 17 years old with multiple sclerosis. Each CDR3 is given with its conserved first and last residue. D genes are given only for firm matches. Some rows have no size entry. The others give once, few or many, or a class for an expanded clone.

cdr3_aa: CASSQTTGQGGRTATKRETQYF
cdr3_nt: TGCGCCAGCAGCCAAACCACCGGACAGGGGGGCCGAACAGCAACCAAACGGGAGACCCAGTACTTC
v_call: TRBV4-3
clone_size: -
d_call: TRBD1
j_call: TRBJ2-5

cdr3_aa: CATREGGGRSTDTQYF
cdr3_nt: TGTGCCACCCGGGAGGGTGGCGGGAGGAGCACAGATACGCAGTATTTT
v_call: TRBV15
clone_size: many
d_call: TRBD2
j_call: TRBJ2-3

cdr3_aa: CASSVEGLAGREQYF
cdr3_nt: TGTGCCAGCAGCGTAGAGGGACTAGCGGGACGAGAGCAGTACTTC
v_call: TRBV9
clone_size: few
d_call: TRBD2
j_call: TRBJ2-7

cdr3_aa: CASSQDSGVRLGGYTF
cdr3_nt: TGTGCCAGCAGCCAAGATTCCGGTGTTCGACTGGGTGGCTACACCTTC
v_call: TRBV3-1
clone_size: -
d_call: -
j_call: TRBJ1-2

cdr3_aa: CATSRGGTRPDTQYF
cdr3_nt: TGTGCCACCAGCAGAGGGGGGACACGGCCAGATACGCAGTATTTT
v_call: TRBV15
clone_size: -
d_call: -
j_call: TRBJ2-3

cdr3_aa: CSARRGLAGVREQYF
cdr3_nt: TGCAGTGCTAGGCGGGGACTAGCGGGAGTGCGCGAGCAGTACTTC
v_call: TRBV20-1
clone_size: few
d_call: TRBD2
j_call: TRBJ2-7

cdr3_aa: CATSDRDKELTDTQYF
cdr3_nt: TGTGCCACCAGTGACAGGGACAAAGAATTAACAGATACGCAGTATTTT
v_call: TRBV24-1
clone_size: -
d_call: -
j_call: TRBJ2-3

cdr3_aa: CASSPGRWETQYF
cdr3_nt: TGTGCCAGCAGTCCAGGGAGATGGGAGACCCAGTACTTC
v_call: TRBV28
clone_size: few
d_call: -
j_call: TRBJ2-5

cdr3_aa: CASSLRSATGSSGANVLTF
cdr3_nt: TGTGCCAGCAGTCTAAGGTCGGCGACAGGGAGCTCTGGGGCCAACGTCCTGACTTTC
v_call: TRBV6-1
clone_size: -
d_call: TRBD1
j_call: TRBJ2-6

cdr3_aa: CASSYSTQGASVDTQYF
cdr3_nt: TGTGCCAGCAGTTACTCGACCCAGGGGGCTTCAGTGGATACGCAGTATTTT
v_call: TRBV6-6
clone_size: few
d_call: TRBD1
j_call: TRBJ2-3

cdr3_aa: CASSSPNLPGQGVGEQYF
cdr3_nt: TGTGCCAGCAGTTCGCCCAACCTCCCGGGACAGGGGGTAGGTGAGCAGTACTTC
v_call: TRBV27
clone_size: -
d_call: TRBD1
j_call: TRBJ2-5

cdr3_aa: CASSPVSRDTQYF
cdr3_nt: TGTGCCAGCAGCCCCGTCAGCCGTGATACGCAGTATTTT
v_call: TRBV12-3/TRBV12-4
clone_size: -
d_call: -
j_call: TRBJ2-3

cdr3_aa: CASSVAVNSYEQYF
cdr3_nt: TGTGCCAGCAGCGTAGCTGTTAATTCCTACGAGCAGTACTTC
v_call: TRBV9
clone_size: -
d_call: -
j_call: TRBJ2-7

cdr3_aa: CASSQNPDRTDTQYF
cdr3_nt: TGCGCCAGCAGCCAGAACCCGGACAGAACGGATACGCAGTATTTT
v_call: TRBV5-1
clone_size: -
d_call: -
j_call: TRBJ2-3

cdr3_aa: CASSTGGGQYNEQFF
cdr3_nt: TGTGCCAGCAGCACGGGGGGGGGCCAGTACAATGAGCAGTTCTTC
v_call: TRBV7-2
clone_size: -
d_call: TRBD2
j_call: TRBJ2-1

cdr3_aa: CASTLGGLAGELFF
cdr3_nt: TGTGCCAGCACCCTAGGGGGCCTGGCCGGGGAGCTGTTTTTT
v_call: TRBV12-3/TRBV12-4
clone_size: -
d_call: TRBD1
j_call: TRBJ2-2

cdr3_aa: CASSPRSGEEAFF
cdr3_nt: TGTGCCAGCTCACCCCGTTCGGGAGAAGAAGCTTTCTTT
v_call: TRBV18
clone_size: -
d_call: -
j_call: TRBJ1-1

cdr3_aa: CASSPRQGGMNTEAFF
cdr3_nt: TGCGCCAGCAGCCCCAGGCAGGGGGGGATGAACACTGAAGCTTTCTTT
v_call: TRBV5-1
clone_size: -
d_call: TRBD1
j_call: TRBJ1-1

cdr3_aa: CASIRDRTYEQYF
cdr3_nt: TGTGCCAGCATTAGAGACAGGACCTACGAGCAGTACTTC
v_call: TRBV21-1
clone_size: -
d_call: -
j_call: TRBJ2-7

cdr3_aa: CAIHSGQGTDTQYF
cdr3_nt: TGTGCCATCCATTCGGGACAGGGGACAGATACGCAGTATTTT
v_call: TRBV6-6
clone_size: -
d_call: TRBD1
j_call: TRBJ2-3

cdr3_aa: CASSLAFTGEGNEQFF
cdr3_nt: TGTGCCAGCAGCTTGGCTTTTACAGGGGAAGGGAATGAGCAGTTCTTC
v_call: TRBV5-6
clone_size: -
d_call: TRBD1
j_call: TRBJ2-1

cdr3_aa: CASRTGGAEGYTF
cdr3_nt: TGTGCCAGCAGAACAGGGGGCGCGGAGGGCTACACCTTC
v_call: TRBV28
clone_size: few
d_call: TRBD1
j_call: TRBJ1-2

cdr3_aa: CASSFLSPDTQYF
cdr3_nt: TGTGCCAGCAGTTTTCTCTCTCCAGATACGCAGTATTTT
v_call: TRBV12-3/TRBV12-4
clone_size: -
d_call: -
j_call: TRBJ2-3

cdr3_aa: CASSSRTGQAFF
cdr3_nt: TGTGCCAGCAGTTCCCGGACAGGGCAAGCTTTCTTT
v_call: TRBV7-2
clone_size: few
d_call: TRBD1
j_call: TRBJ1-1

cdr3_aa: CASTPFKGSNQPQHF
cdr3_nt: TGTGCCAGCACTCCTTTCAAGGGGAGCAATCAGCCCCAGCATTTT
v_call: TRBV6-5
clone_size: few
d_call: -
j_call: TRBJ1-5

cdr3_aa: CSARGGPAQETQYF
cdr3_nt: TGCAGTGCCCGAGGGGGTCCTGCCCAAGAGACCCAGTACTTC
v_call: TRBV20-1
clone_size: -
d_call: -
j_call: TRBJ2-5

cdr3_aa: CAISESYRGVGNQPQHF
cdr3_nt: TGTGCCATCAGTGAGTCGTACCGGGGGGTGGGCAATCAGCCCCAGCATTTT
v_call: TRBV10-3
clone_size: -
d_call: -
j_call: TRBJ1-5

cdr3_aa: CASSFRSARRADTQYF
cdr3_nt: TGTGCCAGCAGTTTTCGCAGCGCTCGAAGAGCAGATACGCAGTATTTT
v_call: TRBV12-3/TRBV12-4
clone_size: few
d_call: -
j_call: TRBJ2-3

cdr3_aa: CASSFVREYGTEAFF
cdr3_nt: TGTGCCAGCAGTTTCGTCAGGGAGTATGGCACTGAAGCTTTCTTT
v_call: TRBV27
clone_size: -
d_call: -
j_call: TRBJ1-1

cdr3_aa: CASSLVAPSLPDTQYF
cdr3_nt: TGTGCCAGCAGCTTAGTCGCACCCTCCCTCCCAGATACGCAGTATTTT
v_call: TRBV7-2
clone_size: few
d_call: -
j_call: TRBJ2-3

cdr3_aa: CAIKERGEQFF
cdr3_nt: TGTGCCATCAAGGAACGGGGTGAGCAGTTCTTC
v_call: TRBV10-3
clone_size: many
d_call: -
j_call: TRBJ2-1

cdr3_aa: CASSTETQYF
cdr3_nt: TGTGCCAGCAGTACAGAGACCCAGTACTTC
v_call: TRBV12-3/TRBV12-4
clone_size: -
d_call: -
j_call: TRBJ2-5

cdr3_aa: CASSQSDRADGGTEAFF
cdr3_nt: TGCGCCAGCAGCCAATCCGACAGGGCGGATGGGGGTACTGAAGCTTTCTTT
v_call: TRBV4-1
clone_size: -
d_call: TRBD1
j_call: TRBJ1-1

cdr3_aa: CASSPLGEGKTQYF
cdr3_nt: TGTGCCAGCAGCCCATTGGGCGAAGGGAAGACCCAGTACTTC
v_call: TRBV7-9
clone_size: -
d_call: -
j_call: TRBJ2-5

cdr3_aa: CASSQVRGINEKLFF
cdr3_nt: TGTGCCAGCAGCCAAGTGCGCGGGATTAATGAAAAACTGTTTTTT
v_call: TRBV3-1
clone_size: -
d_call: -
j_call: TRBJ1-4

cdr3_aa: CASSWTVGGRGEQYF
cdr3_nt: TGTGCCAGCAGCTGGACTGTAGGGGGGCGGGGCGAGCAGTACTTC
v_call: TRBV7-2
clone_size: few
d_call: -
j_call: TRBJ2-7

cdr3_aa: CASSHDYGYTF
cdr3_nt: TGTGCCAGCAGCCATGACTATGGCTACACCTTC
v_call: TRBV3-1
clone_size: -
d_call: -
j_call: TRBJ1-2